The 28 T cell receptor beta chains reported below all come from one sample, sequenced in a study of shared clonotypes between healthy human individuals. The protocol was immunoSEQ multiplex PCR, while the TCRdb copy is restricted to in-frame clones and leaves out a portion. The sample has 2.3 million or so clones; 90% to 95% are singletons. Sequencing used naive CD4+ T cells from PBMCs. Subset reported: CD45RA+ positively selected. Receptors were obtained from a man younger than 35 in good health. Some clones in this sample may be carry-over from other donors' samples.

The V gene is TRBV28, the J gene TRBJ2-5; D remains ambiguous. V lost 6 bases, J lost 3 bases, and 5 bases lay in between. Germline assignment: CDR1 MDHEN and CDR2 SYDVKM. The CDR3 contains 11 residues. The CDR3 region has the DNA TGTGCCAGCAGGAGAGAAGAGACCCAGTACTTC. This translates into CASRREETQYF.

The V gene is TRBV30, the J gene TRBJ1-1; the match to TRBD1 covers 9 bases. This CDR3 has 13 residues. Trimming took 5 bases from V and 0 from J; bases not matched to a gene: 1. CDR1 is GTSNPN and CDR2 is SVGIG in the germline V gene (reference sequence). CDR3 protein: CAWGTGLNTEAFF. The CDR3 nucleotides are TGTGCCTGGGGGACAGGGTTGAACACTGAAGCTTTCTTT.

The rearrangement uses TRBV11-2 and TRBJ1-3; unclear D gene. Germline V gives CDR1 SGHAT, CDR2 FQNNGV. Trimming cost V 1 base and J 1 base, with 14 bases left between them. The CDR3 runs 17 residues. This CDR3 reads CASSLGFVPPSGNTIYF. The CDR3 nucleotides read TGTGCCAGCAGCTTAGGCTTCGTCCCGCCATCTGGAAACACCATATATTTT.

This chain uses TRBV11-2 with TRBJ2-7; a possible D gene is TRBD2 (5 bases). CDR1 SGHAT and CDR2 FQNNGV come from the germline V gene. V dropped 6 bases and J dropped 0 bases, with 18 bases sitting between them. This CDR3 region has 16 residues. The CDR3: CASRFLPKGDSYEQYF. As DNA, the CDR3 is TGTGCCAGCAGGTTCTTGCCTAAGGGAGACTCCTACGAGCAGTACTTC.

The gene calls are TRBV30 and TRBJ1-4; 8 bases match TRBD1. The CDR3 runs to 14 residues. Germline assignment: CDR1 GTSNPN and CDR2 SVGIG (reference sequence). The junction had 8 bases not matched to a gene; V was cut back by 3 bases and J by 8 bases. CDR3 in DNA: TGTGCCTGGAGCCAAGGACAGGGAAGAGAAAAACTGTTTTTT. Translating it yields CAWSQGQGREKLFF.

The J gene is TRBJ2-1, the V gene TRBV9, with D unresolved. CDR3 length: 13 amino acids. CDR1 is SGDLS, CDR2 YYNGEE, per germline. V lost 0 bases and J lost 8, with 9 bases in between. The CDR3 DNA sequence: TGTGCCAGCAGCGTAGCTGGGGTCTATGAGCAGTTCTTC. This codes for CASSVAGVYEQFF.

This clone occurred a few times. The chain's CDR3 is CASSPGGYGYTF. The CDR3 DNA reads TGTGCCAGCAGCCCGGGGGGCTATGGCTACACCTTC. The rearrangement links TRBV9 to TRBJ1-2; D may be TRBD1 (5 bases). This CDR3 has 12 residues. Looked up from germline, CDR1 is SGDLS and CDR2 is YYNGEE. The V gene lost 4 bases and the J gene lost 4 bases, with 8 bases spanning the gap.

CDR3 DNA sequence: TGCGCCAGCAGCCAAGTATTGAACACCGGGGAGCTGTTTTTT. This sequence encodes CASSQVLNTGELFF. The gene calls are TRBV4-3 and TRBJ2-2, with unresolved D. The CDR3 runs to 14 residues. Per the germline V gene, CDR1 is LGHNA and CDR2 is YSLEER. V was trimmed by 1 base and J by 1 base, leaving 4 bases between them.

The chain employs TRBV28 and TRBJ2-7; D call uncertain. V lost 2 bases, J lost 2 bases, and 13 bases lay in between. Germline assignment: CDR1 MDHEN and CDR2 SYDVKM. The CDR3 runs 15 residues. This CDR3 reads CASSLPYPLTYEQYF. The CDR3 nucleotides read TGTGCCAGCAGTTTACCCTATCCGTTAACCTACGAGCAGTACTTC.

This clone showed up just a few times. CDR3 bases: TGCGCCAGCAGCGAAGCGTCCGGACAGCCCCAGCATTTT. It encodes CASSEASGQPQHF. The chain carries TRBV4-1 and TRBJ1-5, with D hard to call. Germline-derived CDR1 and CDR2 are MGHRA and YSYEKL. CDR3 length: 13 amino acids. The germline V and J ends were trimmed by 5 bases and 7 bases, with 12 bases remaining between them.

On this clone: Distinct nucleotide sequences in the sample also encode this CDR3. V usage is TRBV27 and J usage is TRBJ1-1, with no clear D. Germline loops: CDR1 MNHEY, CDR2 SMNVEV (reference sequence). The V end lost 1 base, the J end lost 1 base, and 4 bases lay between the germline ends. The CDR3 is 13 amino acids. The CDR3 loop reads CASSLLRNTEAFF. The CDR3 DNA is TGTGCCAGCAGTTTATTGCGGAACACTGAAGCTTTCTTT.

This clone was counted a few times. Different DNA sequences within this sample yield the same CDR3. This chain connects TRBV18 to TRBJ2-7; D not certain. The germline V and J ends were trimmed by 2 bases and 3 bases, with 2 bases remaining between them. The germline CDR1 and CDR2 sequences are KGHSH and LQKENI. The CDR3 totals 11 residues. The CDR3 is CASSPDYEQYF. DNA of the CDR3: TGTGCCAGCTCACCAGACTACGAGCAGTACTTC.

The genes are TRBV5-4 and TRBJ1-2; TRBD1 is a possible D gene (5 bases). The CDR3 loop spans 15 amino acids. Germline V gene data show CDR1 as SGHNT and CDR2 as YYREEE (reference sequence). With 5 bases removed from V and 5 bases from J, the gap between germline ends came to 19 bases. The CDR3 DNA sequence: TGTGCCAGCAGGTCCATTCCGGGACGGAGATATGGCTACACCTTC. This gives the protein CASRSIPGRRYGYTF.

The chain joins TRBV5-4 to TRBJ2-1; D may be TRBD2 (7 bases). The CDR3 extends over 15 amino acids. In germline, CDR1 is SGHNT, CDR2 YYREEE (reference sequence). Trimming removed 2 bases at V and 8 bases at J, with 17 bases between. The CDR3 DNA sequence: TGTGCCAGCAGCTTCATCTCCAGAGGGGGGGATGAGCAGTTCTTC. Translated, it gives CASSFISRGGDEQFF.

The chain is built from TRBV5-1 and TRBJ2-7; D possibly corresponds to TRBD2 (6 bases). Trimming took 7 bases from V and 0 from J, leaving 14 bases between them. Germline V CDR1 and CDR2: SGHRS, YFSETQ. The CDR3 length is 14 residues. The DNA of the CDR3 is TGCGCCAGCCGCCCGCGCGGGACCTCCTACGAGCAGTACTTC. Translating gives CASRPRGTSYEQYF. Full variable domain (remainder filled in from reference TRBV5-1 and TRBJ2-7): KAGVTQTPRYLIKTRGQQVTLSCSPISGHRSVSWYQQTPGQGLQFLFEYFSETQRNKGNFPGRFSGRQFSNSRSEMNVSTLELGDSALYLCASRPRGTSYEQYFGPGTRLTVT.

The chain combines TRBV19 with TRBJ1-2; TRBD1 matches 8 bases. The CDR3 is 15 residues long. Unmatched junction bases numbered 8, after V lost 5 bases and J lost 3 bases. Germline CDR1 reads LNHDA; CDR2 reads SQIVND (reference sequence). The CDR3 is CASSPRQGIYYGYTF. The CDR3, as DNA: TGTGCCAGTAGTCCAAGACAGGGGATATACTATGGCTACACCTTC.

The rearrangement links TRBV28 to TRBJ2-3; 7 positions match TRBD2. The CDR3 is 14 residues long. Germline V gives CDR1 MDHEN, CDR2 SYDVKM. J was trimmed by 1 base and V by 5 bases; bases with no gene match: 3. Written as DNA, the CDR3 is TGTGCCAGCAGTCGGGCGGGAGGCACAGATACGCAGTATTTT. It codes for CASSRAGGTDTQYF.

This rearrangement joins TRBV4-3 to TRBJ1-4; 10 nucleotides line up with TRBD1. This CDR3 spans 14 amino acids. J lost 4 bases, V lost 4 bases, and 0 bases had no gene match. Germline lookup yields CDR1 LGHNA and CDR2 YSLEER. The CDR3 nucleotides are TGCGCCAGCAGCCGGACAGGGGGTAATGAAAAACTGTTTTTT. This sequence encodes CASSRTGGNEKLFF.

The chain joins TRBV5-8 to TRBJ2-7, with 8 nucleotides matching TRBD1. The ends lost 7 bases at V and 3 bases at J; junction bases unmatched: 9. Germline V gives CDR1 SGHTS, CDR2 YDEGEE. The CDR3 runs 14 residues. The CDR3 DNA sequence: TGTGCCAGCTTGGAACAGGGGGAGAGCTACGAGCAGTACTTC. Translating gives CASLEQGESYEQYF.

The chain couples TRBV28 to TRBJ1-4; D not resolved. Looked up from germline, CDR1 is MDHEN and CDR2 is SYDVKM. The CDR3 has 14 residues. V was cut by 10 bases and J by 5 bases, with 17 bases left in between. The CDR3 loop is CATQRLGINEKLFF. The CDR3 nucleotides read TGTGCCACCCAACGTTTGGGGATCAATGAAAAACTGTTTTTT.

This chain connects TRBV6-6 to TRBJ2-7, with 7 bases aligning to TRBD1. This CDR3 region has 15 residues. Germline loops: CDR1 MNHNY, CDR2 SVGAGI (reference sequence). Unmatched junction bases numbered 10, after V lost 3 bases and J lost 5 bases. The CDR3 DNA follows: TGTGCCAGCAGTTATGGTACAGGGGTAAGGAACGAGCAGTACTTC. Translating gives CASSYGTGVRNEQYF.

The CDR3, as DNA: TGTGCCAGCAGCTCCGACCCGCTATCCTACGAGCAGTACTTC. Translating it yields CASSSDPLSYEQYF. This chain joins TRBV11-2 and TRBJ2-7; D is ambiguous. CDR1 is SGHAT, CDR2 FQNNGV, per germline. V gave up 4 bases and J gave up 1 base, with 11 bases separating them. The CDR3 runs 14 residues.

This clone has a handful of counts. V gene TRBV30 combines with J gene TRBJ1-1; D unresolved. Trimming cost V 4 bases and J 4 bases, with 7 bases left between them. This CDR3 has 11 amino acids. The germline CDR1 and CDR2 sequences are GTSNPN and SVGIG (reference sequence). This CDR3 is CAWMGVTEAFF. CDR3 DNA: TGTGCCTGGATGGGTGTCACTGAAGCTTTCTTT.

J is TRBJ1-5 and V is TRBV5-4; 7 nucleotides agree with TRBD1. The germline CDR1 and CDR2 sequences are SGHNT and YYREEE (reference sequence). This CDR3 comprises 15 residues. The J segment lost 3 bases and the V segment lost 4 bases, leaving 7 bases of the junction unmatched. CDR3 nucleotide sequence: TGTGCCAGCAGCGCCGGGACAGCAGACAATCAGCCCCAGCATTTT. This translates into CASSAGTADNQPQHF.

V gene TRBV6-1 combines with J gene TRBJ2-7; D is perhaps TRBD2 (6 bases). There are 15 residues in the CDR3. Looked up from germline, CDR1 is MNHNS and CDR2 is SASEGT. Between the trimmed V and J ends, which lost 7 bases and 2 bases, there was a span of 18 bases. The CDR3 DNA is TGTGCCAGCAACGTCGGAGGGCAGCCAACCTACGAGCAGTACTTC. This gives the protein CASNVGGQPTYEQYF.

The chain combines TRBV5-4 with TRBJ1-4; perhaps TRBD1 as D (5 bases). There are 15 residues in the CDR3. Per germline, CDR1 SGHNT and CDR2 YYREEE (reference sequence). The V gene lost 4 bases and the J gene lost 6 bases, with 16 bases spanning the gap. The CDR3 nucleotides read TGTGCCAGCAGCGCGACAGTCGGGCGTGATGAAAAACTGTTTTTT. It yields the protein CASSATVGRDEKLFF.

This clone was counted a few times. At the DNA level, this CDR3 is encoded by other sequences in the same sample as well. This rearrangement joins TRBV6-5 to TRBJ1-1; D not resolved. Trimming removed 0 bases at V and 1 base at J, with 6 bases between. The CDR3 is made up of 14 amino acids. Germline V gene lookup returns CDR1 MNHEY and CDR2 SVGAGI. The CDR3 loop reads CASSYSRENTEAFF. The CDR3 bases are TGTGCCAGCAGTTACTCGAGGGAGAACACTGAAGCTTTCTTT.

The chain links TRBV7-2 to TRBJ2-2; D is ambiguous. Germline CDR1 reads SGHTA; CDR2 reads FQGNSA. The CDR3 is made up of 13 amino acids. The V and J ends lost 5 bases and 1 base respectively, with 5 bases between them. DNA for the CDR3: TGTGCCAGCAGCAGGCGGAACACCGGGGAGCTGTTTTTT. This translates into CASSRRNTGELFF.